A selection of T cell receptor beta chains follows, all from one sample in a study of regulatory T cells in long-lasting Graves disease. TCRdb called the multiplex PCR reads again in MiXCR, with one record for every CDR3 protein. The data contain almost 350,000 distinct CDR3 sequences, 15% to 20% of them singletons. This material consisted of peripheral blood mononuclear cells (PBMCs), taken when the disease was refractory, from a patient treated with antithyroid drugs. The receptor source for this set is a female donor with Graves disease. Each CDR3 is given without its conserved first and last residue.

j_call v_call cdr3_aa
TRBJ2-6 TRBV19 ASSALRTGANVLT
TRBJ2-3 TRBV20-1 SAQGPATQY
TRBJ1-1 TRBV7-2 ASSLVGSLGAF
TRBJ1-4 TRBV9 ASSVDGGRREKLF
TRBJ2-7 TRBV28 ASRIGKSYEQY
TRBJ2-5 TRBV7-2 ASSLVETQY
TRBJ1-6 TRBV7-9 ASRRSNNSPLH
TRBJ2-2 TRBV6-2/TRBV6-3 ASSEPPTGELF
TRBJ1-1 TRBV3-1 ASSLSPLLNTEAF
TRBJ2-1 TRBV6-1 ASRAHWQNNEQF
TRBJ2-5 TRBV11-2 ASSPSGGADETQY
TRBJ2-7 TRBV6-2/TRBV6-3 ASSLKGQVYEQY
TRBJ2-7 TRBV11-2 ASSLDFEQY
TRBJ2-5 TRBV7-9 ASSLEPSGGTQQETQY
TRBJ1-2 TRBV12-3/TRBV12-4 ASSRTTKSRFQDGYT
TRBJ2-7 TRBV10-2 ASSEGFGYEQY